This TCR beta chain is drawn from a study of tumor-infiltrating lymphocytes in primary liver carcinoma. Findings of the study overall: Tumors carried a top-250-clone fraction significantly exceeding that of blood (p = 0.039).

The investigators made TCR beta cDNA from roughly 460 ng total RNA, using a constant-region primer. TCR beta libraries came from three nested multiplex PCR rounds using slightly modified ARM-PCR. The first two PCR rounds used TRBV1-TRBV30 primers with a Cbeta primer, roughly 10 cycles each. TCRdb independently ran MiXCR on the multiplex PCR reads; one entry per CDR3 protein. This repertoire shows 95,000 to 150,000 distinct CDR3 sequences, 64% found once; its top ten account for around 8.2%. Joint extraction of RNA and DNA used 20-30 mg of bulk tissue that was unsorted. The patients had histopathologically diagnosed primary liver carcinoma, and their disease was treated by surgical resection. Germline CDR1 and CDR2: LGHNA and YNFKEQ. This CDR3 contains 13 residues. In the case of this clonotype: Its specificity is unknown. One junction end disagrees with the germline gene, perhaps due to a read error.

The receptor's source is a woman aged 55 to 70 with primary liver carcinoma and hepatitis B virus infection. Material: liver tumor tissue from sampling region 3. Documented subset: tumor region T3, left-lateral pole. V and J are TRBV4-2 and TRBJ2-3; TRBD1 might be the D (5 bases). Matching the DNA end better, TRBJ1-5 makes the J call doubtful. CDR3 sequence: CTSSQGRGDTQHF. The CDR3 bases are TGTACCAGCAGCCAAGGTCGGGGGGATACGCAGCATTTT.